The 5 T cell receptor beta chains in this list originate from one sample, sequenced in a study of type 1 regulatory T cells. TCRdb analysed the reads with MiXCR anew, one entry per CDR3 protein. The data hold 80,000 to 100,000 distinct CDR3 sequences, with roughly a third observed a single time. The source material was CD4+ T cells, either the whole sample or a sorted fraction (not recorded which). These TCRs come from a human donor in good health.

The chain employs TRBV7-2 and TRBJ2-5, with 7 bases that match TRBD2. Germline V gene sequence: CDR1 SGHTA, CDR2 FQGNSA. The CDR3 has 15 residues. V was clipped by 2 bases and J by 4 bases; unmatched bases: 7. The CDR3 is CASSLSGGRGETQYF. CDR3 in DNA: TGTGCCAGCAGCTTATCGGGAGGTCGAGGAGAGACCCAGTACTTC.

This clonotype was seen only a few times. The chain couples TRBV5-5 to TRBJ1-2; tentative D call: TRBD1 (6 bases). The germline gives CDR1 SGHKS, CDR2 YYEKEE (reference sequence). V lost 5 bases, J lost 4 bases, and 18 bases lay in between. This CDR3 contains 15 residues. DNA for the CDR3: TGTGCCAGCAGTTCTTCAGGGGCTCAAACCTATGGCTACACCTTC. Amino acids: CASSSSGAQTYGYTF. The full variable domain, in which reference TRBV5-5 and TRBJ1-2 provide the parts outside the CDR3, is DAGVTQSPTHLIKTRGQQVTLRCSPISGHKSVSWYQQVLGQGPQFIFQYYEKEERGRGNFPDRFSARQFPNYSSELNVNALLLGDSALYLCASSSSGAQTYGYTFGSGTRLTVV.

A few counts support this clonotype. The chain is built from TRBV4-3 and TRBJ1-2; D is unresolved. Trimming cost V 3 bases and J 5 bases, with 10 bases left between them. The CDR3 spans 13 residues. CDR1 LGHNA and CDR2 YSLEER come from the germline V gene. The DNA for the CDR3 is TGCGCCAGCAGCCAGGTCCTGGGTTATGGCTACACCTTC. It yields the protein CASSQVLGYGYTF.

The chain recombines TRBV7-2 with TRBJ1-2; D ambiguous. With 3 bases removed from V and 8 bases from J, the gap between germline ends came to 19 bases. Per the germline V gene, CDR1 is SGHTA and CDR2 is FQGNSA. This CDR3 spans 15 amino acids. DNA for the CDR3: TGTGCCAGCAGCTTGGAGGTGGACTATGTTTCGGGCTACACCTTC. This codes for CASSLEVDYVSGYTF.

The chain carries TRBV27 and TRBJ2-5; the D gene is possibly TRBD2 (6 bases). The CDR3 is 15 amino acids. Trimming cost V 5 bases and J 1 base, with 14 bases left between them. The V gene's germline CDR1 is MNHEY and CDR2 SMNVEV (reference sequence). CDR3 protein: CASSPATRSQETQYF. CDR3 nucleotide sequence: TGTGCCAGCAGTCCCGCGACTAGGTCCCAAGAGACCCAGTACTTC.